This T cell receptor beta chain derives from a study of a mutant IDH1 vaccine in newly diagnosed glioma. Study overall: Patients were pretreated with radiotherapy, temozolomide, or both, mostly both.

As to time point: week 11, during vaccination. Each dose delivered 300 ug of mutant IDH1 20-mer peptide subcutaneously with imiquimod. Donor tumors were new WHO grade 3 or 4 IDH1-mutant, ATRX-lost astrocytomas. Of note for this clone: Its target is unknown.

This table comes from immunoSEQ multiplex PCR, and its TCRdb copy is limited to in-frame clones, with some not included. The data hold 31,000 or so clones, with roughly 78% observed a single time. This clonotype was sampled from a man younger than 40 with glioma. Sequencing was performed on PBMCs, taken from a glioma patient whose treatment included an IDH1 peptide vaccine.

CDR3 loop: CASSPRQGARGSPLHF. The CDR3 DNA is TGTGCCAGTAGTCCACGACAGGGGGCGAGAGGTTCACCCCTCCACTTT. This chain connects TRBV19 to TRBJ1-6; 10 positions match TRBD1. In germline, CDR1 is LNHDA, CDR2 SQIVND (reference sequence). V gave up 5 bases and J gave up 9 bases; unmatched junction bases: 10. This CDR3 spans 16 amino acids.